This is a list of T cell receptor beta chains from one sample in a study of blood T cell repertoires in COVID-19. Assay: immunoSEQ multiplex PCR; the TCRdb copy retains only in-frame clones and omits some. The sample comprises approximately 120,000 clones, roughly 84% of which are singletons, and around 6.7% rests with the top ten. Sample: peripheral blood. Receptor source: a woman aged 45-65 years with acute or convalescent COVID-19. Each CDR3 is given with its conserved first and last residue.

V	J	CDR3
TRBV28	TRBJ1-5	CASSLTPGRVNQPQHF
TRBV14	TRBJ1-2	CASSWDRGYGYTF
TRBV5-1	TRBJ2-3	CASSEGLASTDTQYF
TRBV12-5	TRBJ2-7	CASGLWPSSYEQYF
TRBV6-5	TRBJ1-5	CASSYSGGSNQPQHF
TRBV6-5	TRBJ2-7	CASRRDSQDSYEQYF
TRBV19	TRBJ1-5	CASSTTGGRNQPQHF
TRBV30	TRBJ2-1	CAWSVFAGGIAGEQFF
TRBV2	TRBJ2-7	CASSDRTGRSYEQYF
TRBV28	TRBJ2-7	CASSLAGTGAYEQYF
TRBV19	TRBJ1-1	CASSIDEVMNTEAFF
TRBV9	TRBJ1-1	CASSVGGQGAVGTEAFF
TRBV11-2	TRBJ2-3	CASSPLRSPWDTQYF
TRBV6-5	TRBJ2-3	CASSYVHGTDTQYF
TRBV4-1	TRBJ1-1	CASSQDRSRGGRTTEAFF